This is a list of T cell receptor beta chains from one sample in a study of blood T cell repertoires in COVID-19. Clones were sequenced by immunoSEQ multiplex PCR, and TCRdb holds only the in-frame ones, with some missing. The data hold 150,000 to 200,000 clones, with more than 80% observed a single time. Sample: peripheral blood. These receptors were taken from a woman aged 80 or over with COVID-19, enrolled during active disease. CDR3s include the opening cysteine and the closing phenylalanine or tryptophan. A D gene is named only where the DNA matches it firmly. A row's size may be missing; if present it is once, few, many or a size class.

clone size,D gene,V gene,J gene,CDR3 DNA,CDR3 protein
-,-,TRBV28,TRBJ2-7,TGTGCCAGCAGTTTCCCGAGACAGACCTACGAGCAGTACTTC,CASSFPRQTYEQYF
-,-,TRBV6-4,TRBJ1-1,TGTGCCAGCAGTATCGAACAGCACACTGAAGCTTTCTTT,CASSIEQHTEAFF
once,TRBD1,TRBV5-8,TRBJ1-2,TGTGCCAGCAACATACACCGGGACAGGGGAAACTATGGCTACACCTTC,CASNIHRDRGNYGYTF
few,-,TRBV7-6,TRBJ1-4,TGTGCCAGCAGCCTCTCTGTCGGGGGTGGTGAAAAACTGTTTTTT,CASSLSVGGGEKLFF
-,TRBD1,TRBV3-1/TRBV3-2,TRBJ1-6,TGTGCCAGCAGCCAGGGGACAGTCTTCTATAATTCACCCCTCCACTTT,CASSQGTVFYNSPLHF
few,TRBD1,TRBV7-6,TRBJ2-5,TGTGCCAGCAGCTTTACCGATAGGACAGGGATAGTACCAGAGCAAGAGACCCAGTACTTC,CASSFTDRTGIVPEQETQYF
-,-,TRBV18,TRBJ2-7,TGTGCCAGCTCACCAAAACTCCCCGTCGGCTACGAGCAGTACTTC,CASSPKLPVGYEQYF
-,-,TRBV5-6,TRBJ1-2,TGTGCCAGCAGCTTGGCCTTTGACAGTAACTATGGCTACACCTTC,CASSLAFDSNYGYTF
-,TRBD1,TRBV20-1,TRBJ2-1,TGCAGTAAGGGACAGGGGAATGAGCAGTTCTTC,CSKGQGNEQFF
-,-,TRBV27,TRBJ2-7,TGTGCCAGCAGTTTGTCAGGGGCTAGGGACGAGCAGTACTTC,CASSLSGARDEQYF
-,-,TRBV7-9,TRBJ2-2,TGTGCCCACACAACGGAGGGCCGGACCGGGGAGCTGTTTTTT,CAHTTEGRTGELFF
-,-,TRBV12-3/TRBV12-4,TRBJ2-3,TGTGCCAGCCGAACCCCGGGCACAGATACGCAGTATTTT,CASRTPGTDTQYF
-,-,TRBV6-5,TRBJ2-7,TGTGCCAGCAGAAGTTATCCGGTAAAGCAGTACTTC,CASRSYPVKQYF
once,TRBD2,TRBV7-9,TRBJ2-3,TGTGCCAGCAGCTTCATCGGGGGGAACACAGATACGCAGTATTTT,CASSFIGGNTDTQYF
-,-,TRBV20-1,TRBJ1-1,TGCAGTGCTAGGGCCGGGACTGAAGCTTTCTTT,CSARAGTEAFF